This TCR beta chain was retrieved from a study of blood T cells in healthy people across ages. Study information: Per two T cells, about one barcoded beta molecule was captured through template switching.

Study results and caveats: Among long-lived donors, naive CD4+ cells were more numerous and diversity higher than in aged donors.

For the second PCR, which ran for roughly 6 to 12 cycles, a sample-barcoded 5' primer and a J-beta primer mix were used. TCRdb re-derived calls from the 5' RACE reads in MiXCR, one entry per CDR3 protein. The sample carries about 1.1 million distinct CDR3 sequences, more than 30% recorded once. This clonotype was counted between two and nine times. The antigen remains unidentified. The sequencing input was blood. The clonotype originates from a man younger than 35 in good health.

The CDR3 spells CASSPLLNQPQHF. In DNA, the CDR3 is TGTGCCAGCAGCCCTCTTCTAAATCAGCCCCAGCATTTT. This rearrangement joins TRBV6-5 to TRBJ1-5, with D unclear. The germline CDR1 and CDR2 sequences are MNHEY and SVGAGI. Between the trimmed V and J ends, which lost 6 bases and 4 bases, there was a span of 10 bases. This CDR3 comprises 13 residues.